The rows below give T cell receptor beta chains drawn from one sample of a study of blood T cell repertoires in COVID-19. TCRdb's copy holds only in-frame clones and misses some; the assay was immunoSEQ multiplex PCR. Of 350,000 to 550,000 clones in the sample, more than 80% were seen once. The sample taken for sequencing was PBMCs or T cells enriched from blood (not recorded which). These receptors originate from a man aged 25-45 years who had recovered from COVID-19. The CDR3 runs from the conserved cysteine through the conserved F or W. D genes are given only for firm matches.

>TRBV15|TRBJ1-5|TRBD1
CATSIRDREVQPQHF
TGTGCCACCAGCATACGGGACAGGGAAGTTCAGCCCCAGCATTTT
>TRBV3-1/TRBV3-2|TRBJ2-2|NA
CASSPFSGELFF
TGTGCCAGCAGTCCCTTCTCCGGGGAGCTGTTTTTT
>TRBV5-4|TRBJ2-7|NA
CASSLEDSSLYEQYF
TGTGCCAGCAGCTTGGAGGACTCCTCTCTCTACGAGCAGTACTTC
>TRBV11-2|TRBJ1-3|TRBD1
CASSPRTGGNTIYF
TGTGCCAGCAGCCCCCGGACAGGTGGAAACACCATATATTTT
>TRBV7-3|TRBJ2-7|TRBD1
CASSLAGQGKSGEQYF
TGTGCCAGCAGCTTGGCGGGACAGGGGAAATCTGGCGAGCAGTACTTC
>TRBV28|TRBJ1-2|NA
CASSFGLGGDYGYTF
TGTGCCAGCAGTTTTGGGTTGGGGGGAGACTATGGCTACACCTTC
>TRBV6-5|TRBJ2-5|TRBD1
CASSWGTGQETQYF
TGTGCCAGCAGTTGGGGGACAGGGCAAGAGACCCAGTACTTC
>TRBV19|TRBJ2-1|TRBD2
CASSSRMLAGGYEQFF
TGTGCCAGTAGTTCCCGAATGCTAGCGGGAGGCTATGAGCAGTTCTTC
>TRBV5-1|TRBJ1-3|NA
CASRSSRVSGNTIYF
TGCGCCAGCAGGTCGTCCAGGGTGTCTGGAAACACCATATATTTT
>TRBV30|TRBJ2-5|TRBD2
CAWSLGLAGGGETQYF
TGTGCCTGGAGTTTGGGACTAGCGGGAGGAGGGGAGACCCAGTACTTC
>TRBV15|TRBJ1-6|NA
CATRRVYNSPLHF
TGTGCCACCCGACGGGTCTATAATTCACCCCTCCACTTT
>TRBV21-1|TRBJ2-1|NA
CAIISGRVYNEQFF
TGTGCCATTATAAGCGGGAGGGTATACAATGAGCAGTTCTTC
>TRBV6-1|TRBJ1-2|TRBD1
CASSGYPGQDKNNYGYTF
TGTGCCAGCAGTGGCTATCCGGGACAGGACAAGAATAACTATGGCTACACCTTC
>TRBV7-9|TRBJ1-3|NA
CASSFPGRSGNTIYF
TGTGCCAGCAGCTTTCCAGGGAGGTCAGGAAACACCATATATTTT
>TRBV19|TRBJ1-5|TRBD1
CASSVTGDNQPQHF
TGTGCCAGTAGTGTCACAGGGGACAATCAGCCCCAGCATTTT
>TRBV2|TRBJ1-1|NA
CASSDGGHMNTEAFF
TGTGCCAGCAGTGACGGAGGGCATATGAACACTGAAGCTTTCTTT
>TRBV25-1|TRBJ2-7|TRBD1
CASSVGGQGGFYEQYF
TGTGCCAGCAGTGTAGGTGGACAGGGAGGCTTCTACGAGCAGTACTTC
>TRBV7-9|TRBJ1-3|NA
CASSTYTGLAGNTIYF
TGTGCCAGCAGCACCTATACAGGGTTGGCTGGAAACACCATATATTTT
>TRBV12-5|TRBJ1-5|NA
CASGLVLGRGATNQPQHF
TGTGCTAGTGGTTTGGTACTCGGGAGGGGCGCAACAAATCAGCCCCAGCATTTT
>TRBV7-9|TRBJ1-1|NA
CASSSWGVAEAFF
TGTGCCAGCAGCTCATGGGGGGTGGCTGAAGCTTTCTTT
>TRBV28|TRBJ1-1|NA
CASSDKPDAFF
TGTGCCAGCAGTGACAAGCCTGATGCTTTCTTT
>TRBV30|TRBJ1-2|NA
CAWRGLAKGGYTF
TGTGCCTGGAGAGGACTCGCCAAGGGTGGCTACACCTTC
>TRBV24-1|TRBJ1-1|NA
CATRGTGMNTEAFF
TGTGCCACAAGGGGAACAGGGATGAACACTGAAGCTTTCTTT
>TRBV12-3/TRBV12-4|TRBJ1-1|NA
CASRRFGDTEAFF
TGTGCCAGCAGGCGATTTGGTGACACTGAAGCTTTCTTT
>TRBV18|TRBJ1-5|TRBD1
CASSSQRAGQGTNQPQHF
TGTGCCAGCTCATCACAACGGGCAGGACAGGGCACCAATCAGCCCCAGCATTTT
>TRBV5-4|TRBJ2-7|TRBD2
CASSSTWGLAASSSYEQYF
TGTGCCAGCAGCTCAACTTGGGGACTAGCGGCTTCGAGCTCCTACGAGCAGTACTTC
>TRBV5-1|TRBJ2-5|TRBD2
CASSLLAGGETQYF
TGCGCCAGCAGCTTGTTAGCGGGGGGGGAGACCCAGTACTTC
>TRBV7-2|TRBJ1-1|TRBD1
CASRSGQGAGEAFF
TGTGCCAGCAGATCGGGACAGGGGGCAGGTGAAGCTTTCTTT
>TRBV19|TRBJ1-2|NA
CASSSGVGYYGYTF
TGTGCCAGTAGTTCGGGGGTGGGGTACTATGGCTACACCTTC